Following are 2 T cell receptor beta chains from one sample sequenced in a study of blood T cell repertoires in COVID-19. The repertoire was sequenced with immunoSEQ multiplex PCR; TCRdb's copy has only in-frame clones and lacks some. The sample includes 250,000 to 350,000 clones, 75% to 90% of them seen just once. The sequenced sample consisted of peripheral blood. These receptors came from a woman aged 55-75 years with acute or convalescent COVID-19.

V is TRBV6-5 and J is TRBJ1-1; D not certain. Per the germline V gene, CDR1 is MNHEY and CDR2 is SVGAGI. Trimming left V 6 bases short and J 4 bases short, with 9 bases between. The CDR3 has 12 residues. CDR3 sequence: CASSSTGTEAFF. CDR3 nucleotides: TGTGCCAGCAGCTCAACGGGCACTGAAGCTTTCTTT.

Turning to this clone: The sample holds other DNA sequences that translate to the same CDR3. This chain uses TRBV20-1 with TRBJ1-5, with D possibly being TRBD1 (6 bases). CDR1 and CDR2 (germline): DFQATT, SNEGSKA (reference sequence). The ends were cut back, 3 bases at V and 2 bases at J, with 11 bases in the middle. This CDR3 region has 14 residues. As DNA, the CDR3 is TGCAGTGCTAGTGTGGGGGCGGGCAATCAGCCCCAGCATTTT. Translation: CSASVGAGNQPQHF.